This T cell receptor (beta chain) comes out of a study of blood T cell repertoires in COVID-19. On the study more broadly: Samples representing acute and convalescent COVID-19 were sourced from the United States, Italy and Spain.

Residents of about two dozen US areas, aged roughly 18 to 89 years, made up the participants. Cohorts were assigned according to the clinical history that participants reported. This CDR3 comprises 15 residues. Trimming took 3 bases from V and 4 from J; bases not matched to a gene: 6. Germline V CDR1 and CDR2: MNHEY, SMNVEV (reference sequence). Sequencing used immunoSEQ multiplex PCR; TCRdb keeps in-frame clones, though not all of them. In the table there are under 300,000 clones, around 89% of which are singletons. This sequence joins TRBV27 and TRBJ1-2, with 9 bases identical to TRBD1. Source material: PBMCs or T cells enriched from blood (not recorded which). The receptor was isolated from a man aged 35 to 55 who had recovered from COVID-19. CDR3 region: CASSFSQGAFYGYTF. In nucleotides, the CDR3 is TGTGCCAGCAGTTTCTCACAGGGGGCATTCTATGGCTACACCTTC.